This T cell receptor beta chain was captured in a study of blood T cell repertoires in COVID-19. Study in general: The United States, Italy and Spain supplied acute and convalescent COVID-19 samples. Sources were T cells, B-cell-depleted T cells, or PBMCs; the material itself was cDNA or gDNA.

This CDR3 is built from 16 residues. The germline V gene has CDR1 KGHSH and CDR2 LQKENI. The V end lost 0 bases, the J end lost 6 bases, and 17 bases lay between the germline ends. In the original analysis: Reference gene primer amplification gave estimated nucleated cell counts. TCRdb's table, derived via immunoSEQ multiplex PCR, lists solely in-frame clones and lacks some. V and J calls and clone size are copied from that table; D and trimming were computed from the DNA. Of over 110,000 clones listed, approximately 89% were seen once; the top ten hold about 1.8%. Sequencing used peripheral blood. The TCR comes from a woman in her fifties or sixties with acute or convalescent COVID-19. V is TRBV18 and J is TRBJ1-2; unclear D gene. In DNA form, the CDR3 reads TGTGCCAGCTCACCACCGCGGGGATTGGGTAGTGATGGCTACACCTTC. Translating gives CASSPPRGLGSDGYTF.